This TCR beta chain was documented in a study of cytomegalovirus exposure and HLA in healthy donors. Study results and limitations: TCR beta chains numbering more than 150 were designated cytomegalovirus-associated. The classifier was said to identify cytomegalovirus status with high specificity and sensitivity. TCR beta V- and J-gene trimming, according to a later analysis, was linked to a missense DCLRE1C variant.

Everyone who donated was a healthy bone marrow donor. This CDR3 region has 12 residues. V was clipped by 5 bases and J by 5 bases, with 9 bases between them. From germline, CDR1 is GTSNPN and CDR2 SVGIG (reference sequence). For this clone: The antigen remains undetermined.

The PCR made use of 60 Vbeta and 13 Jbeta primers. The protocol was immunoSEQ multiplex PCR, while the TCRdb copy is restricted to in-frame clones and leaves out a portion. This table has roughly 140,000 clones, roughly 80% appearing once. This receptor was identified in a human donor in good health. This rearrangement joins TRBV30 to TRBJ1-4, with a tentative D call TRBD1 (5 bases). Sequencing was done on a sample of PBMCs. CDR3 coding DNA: TGTGCCTGGGGGGGGATAAATGAAAAACTGTTTTTT. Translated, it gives CAWGGINEKLFF.